This T cell receptor beta chain was identified during a study of T cell repertoires in cytomegalovirus infection. For this clonotype: Its matching antigen is unknown.

TCRdb re-derived calls from the reads in MiXCR, one entry per CDR3 protein. The repertoire holds over 250,000 distinct CDR3 sequences, with about a quarter as singletons. Study-level points and caveats: What dominated the ex vivo response were HLA-C-restricted CMV-specific TCR beta clonotypes.

The CDR3 is 15 residues long. The J segment lost 5 bases and the V segment lost 4 bases, leaving 10 bases of the junction unmatched. Germline V gives CDR1 DFQATT, CDR2 SNEGSKA (reference sequence). The sequence was obtained from a human donor in good health (CMV status not recorded). Some clones in this sample may be carry-over from other donors' samples. This rearrangement joins TRBV20-1 to TRBJ2-5; TRBD2 agrees at 10 bases. Specimen: PBMCs. The CDR3 protein is CSAKAGTSEVETQYF. In nucleotides, the CDR3 is TGCAGTGCTAAAGCCGGGACTAGCGAGGTTGAGACCCAGTACTTC.